Below are 18 T cell receptor beta chains sequenced from a single sample in a study of PD-L1 blockade in urothelial cancer. Time point of the sample: peripheral blood 6 weeks after treatment start. Only in-frame clones appear in the TCRdb table, and some are missing; sequencing was by immunoSEQ multiplex PCR. This sample yields around 33,000 clones, of which about 89% are seen a single time; roughly 8% belongs to the top ten. The sample consisted of PBMCs, taken around atezolizumab (anti-PD-L1) treatment. The receptors come from a man older than 75 with urothelial cancer.

This chain links TRBV5-8 with TRBJ2-1; tentative D call: TRBD2 (6 bases). Between the trimmed V and J ends, which lost 3 bases and 0 bases, there was a span of 10 bases. The CDR3 sequence is 15 residues long. Looked up from germline, CDR1 is SGHTS and CDR2 is YDEGEE. The CDR3 DNA reads as TGTGCCAGCAGCTCGGGACTCACCTCCTACAATGAGCAGTTCTTC. Amino acid sequence: CASSSGLTSYNEQFF.

The gene calls are TRBV10-2 and TRBJ1-5, with D perhaps matching TRBD1 (5 bases). Deletions cut 10 bases from V and 3 bases from J, with 13 bases between. This CDR3 contains 13 residues. In germline, CDR1 is WSHSY, CDR2 SAAADI. CDR3 protein: CATTDRDNQPQHF. The CDR3 coding sequence is TGCGCCACCACCGACAGAGACAATCAGCCCCAGCATTTT.

The V call is TRBV2, the J call TRBJ2-6, with a possible D match to TRBD2 (6 bases). Germline-derived CDR1 and CDR2 are SNHLY and FYNNEI. CDR3 size: 15 residues. V dropped 8 bases and J dropped 4 bases, with 15 bases sitting between them. CDR3 in amino acids: CASQATGAGANVLTF. CDR3 coding DNA: TGTGCCAGCCAGGCAACGGGAGCCGGGGCCAACGTCCTGACTTTC.

The chain employs TRBV7-6 and TRBJ2-5, with TRBD2 matching over 12 bases. The germline V gene has CDR1 SGHVS and CDR2 FNYEAQ. There are 16 residues in the CDR3. V lost 5 bases and J lost 4; bases outside the gene matches: 8. CDR3 sequence (DNA): TGTGCCAGCAGCGGAGGGACTAGCGGGCTCCGAGAGACCCAGTACTTC. Its translation is CASSGGTSGLRETQYF.

This rearrangement joins TRBV4-1 to TRBJ2-5; 9 positions match TRBD2. CDR1 and CDR2 from the germline V gene are MGHRA and YSYEKL. Trimming took 4 bases from V and 4 from J; bases not matched to a gene: 7. The CDR3 is made up of 15 amino acids. CDR3 protein: CASSPGLAGGETQYF. The CDR3 nucleotides read TGCGCCAGCAGCCCGGGACTAGCAGGCGGAGAGACCCAGTACTTC.

The V call is TRBV7-8, the J call TRBJ2-3, with 9 bases lining up with TRBD2. V shed 7 bases, J shed 5 bases, and the junction held 7 bases outside the gene matches. The germline CDR1 and CDR2 sequences are SGHVS and FQNEAQ. This CDR3 has 14 residues. CDR3 DNA sequence: TGTGCCAGCACCGTTAGCGGGAGTAGAGATACGCAGTATTTT. Residues: CASTVSGSRDTQYF.

The chain carries TRBV30 and TRBJ1-3; TRBD1 matches at 9 bases. CDR1 and CDR2 (germline): GTSNPN, SVGIG (reference sequence). V shed 2 bases, J shed 2 bases, and the junction held 4 bases outside the gene matches. The CDR3 is 15 amino acids. This CDR3 reads CAWSQGQGAGNTIYF. In nucleotides, the CDR3 is TGTGCCTGGAGTCAGGGACAGGGCGCTGGAAACACCATATATTTT.

The rearrangement joins TRBV5-4 to TRBJ2-1; D might be TRBD2 (7 bases). With 2 bases removed from V and 12 bases from J, the gap between germline ends came to 18 bases. The germline V gene encodes CDR1 SGHNT and CDR2 YYREEE (reference sequence). This CDR3 is built from 14 residues. Written as DNA, the CDR3 is TGTGCCAGCAGCTTAGGGGGGGGCCAGGCGGCGCAGTTCTTC. This encodes CASSLGGGQAAQFF. Supplemented by reference TRBV5-4 and TRBJ2-1, the full variable domain reads ETGVTQSPTHLIKTRGQQVTLRCSSQSGHNTVSWYQQALGQGPQFIFQYYREEENGRGNFPPRFSGLQFPNYSSELNVNALELDDSALYLCASSLGGGQAAQFFGPGTRLTVL.

The chain has TRBV10-2 and TRBJ1-5; D remains ambiguous. V shed 8 bases and J shed 5 bases, with 16 bases lying between them. The germline V gene has CDR1 WSHSY and CDR2 SAAADI. CDR3 length: 14 residues. In DNA form, the CDR3 reads TGCGCCAGCGGTTGGAGCTCGGAGTATCAGCCCCAGCATTTT. It encodes CASGWSSEYQPQHF.

The CDR3: CASSPGRGPNQPQHF. The CDR3 bases are TGTGCCAGCTCACCGGGCAGGGGGCCCAATCAGCCCCAGCATTTT. The chain has TRBV18 and TRBJ1-5; 8 nucleotides match TRBD1. V was clipped by 3 bases and J by 3 bases; unmatched bases: 4. The CDR3 runs to 15 residues. Germline V gives CDR1 KGHSH, CDR2 LQKENI.

The chain links TRBV30 to TRBJ2-2, with D tentatively TRBD2 (5 bases). Germline CDR1 is GTSNPN and CDR2 is SVGIG (reference sequence). The CDR3 sequence is 14 residues long. V was clipped by 3 bases and J by 0 bases, with 8 bases between them. CDR3 in DNA: TGTGCCTGGAGGACTAAAGCGAACACCGGGGAGCTGTTTTTT. This gives the protein CAWRTKANTGELFF.

The chain is built from TRBV25-1 and TRBJ1-4; weak D call: TRBD1 (6 bases). The CDR3 is made up of 16 amino acids. The germline V and J ends were trimmed by 3 bases and 4 bases, with 15 bases remaining between them. Germline V CDR1 and CDR2: MGHDK, SYGVNS. The CDR3 protein is CASSEGPGQINEKLFF. CDR3 bases: TGTGCCAGCAGTGAGGGTCCCGGACAGATTAATGAAAAACTGTTTTTT.

This chain links TRBV19 with TRBJ1-5; 8 bases map to TRBD1. There are 14 residues in the CDR3. Germline V gene sequence: CDR1 LNHDA, CDR2 SQIVND (reference sequence). V dropped 6 bases and J dropped 1; count of bases not matched to a gene: 2. The CDR3 loop is CASSTGGSNQPQHF. CDR3 DNA sequence: TGTGCCAGTAGCACAGGGGGGAGCAATCAGCCCCAGCATTTT.

The gene calls are TRBV14 and TRBJ2-5; maybe TRBD1 (6 bases). CDR1 SGHDN and CDR2 FVKESK come from the germline V gene. Trimming took 2 bases from V and 4 from J, leaving 14 bases between them. The CDR3 is 15 residues long. The CDR3 region is CASSQTRGRLETQYF. CDR3 DNA: TGTGCCAGCAGCCAAACCAGGGGACGCTTAGAGACCCAGTACTTC.

In its sample, this clone was seen once. This chain joins TRBV6-5 and TRBJ2-5, with TRBD2 matching 8 bases. The CDR3 contains 14 residues. V trimming: 6 bases; J trimming: 6 bases; junction bases outside the gene matches: 9. Germline-derived CDR1 and CDR2 are MNHEY and SVGAGI. CDR3: CASRSAGVGKTQYF. Written as DNA, the CDR3 is TGTGCCAGCAGGTCAGCGGGAGTTGGAAAGACCCAGTACTTC.

This chain links TRBV4-3 with TRBJ1-2; 9 nucleotides agree with TRBD1. With 0 bases clipped from V and 2 bases from J, the junction kept 13 bases outside the gene matches. Germline V gives CDR1 LGHNA, CDR2 YSLEER. This CDR3 has 19 amino acids. For the CDR3, the DNA is TGCGCCAGCAGCCAAGAGTCGGTGGGGACAGGGCTGTTAAACTATGGCTACACCTTC. Its translation is CASSQESVGTGLLNYGYTF.

This rearrangement joins TRBV5-1 to TRBJ1-1; the D is unclear. The V end was cut by 4 bases, the J end by 5 bases, with 21 bases between. Germline CDR1 reads SGHRS; CDR2 reads YFSETQ. The CDR3 has 16 amino acids. The CDR3: CASSPRPSGQSTEAFF. The CDR3 nucleotides are TGCGCCAGCAGCCCCCGGCCCTCGGGTCAAAGTACTGAAGCTTTCTTT. The complete variable domain, with remaining parts taken from reference TRBV5-1 and TRBJ1-1, reads KAGVTQTPRYLIKTRGQQVTLSCSPISGHRSVSWYQQTPGQGLQFLFEYFSETQRNKGNFPGRFSGRQFSNSRSEMNVSTLELGDSALYLCASSPRPSGQSTEAFFGQGTRLTVV.

Points on this clone: At one end the junction does not follow the germline gene, possibly because of a read error. The V and J genes are TRBV7-6 and TRBJ2-6; D is perhaps TRBD2 (6 bases). CDR1 is SGHVS, CDR2 FNYEAQ, per germline. This CDR3 has 16 amino acids. The CDR3 spells CASSLGGNSGANVLTF. Here the CDR3 DNA reads TGTGCCAGCAGTTTAGGAGGGAATTCTGGGGCCAACGTCCTGACTTTC. Filled out from reference TRBV7-6 and TRBJ2-6, the complete variable domain reads GAGVSQSPRYKVTKRGQDVALRCDPISGHVSLYWYRQALGQGPEFLTYFNYEAQQDKSGLPNDRFSAERPEGSISTLTIQRTEQRDSAMYRCASSLGGNSGANVLTFGAGSRLTVL.